This T cell receptor beta chain appears in the sequencing data of a study of identical twins. This CDR3 region has 18 residues. In germline, CDR1 is SSHAT, CDR2 FNYEAQ (reference sequence). A remark on this clonotype: Its antigen is undetermined. One end of the junction does not line up with germline, which may come from a read error.

In TCRdb, the 5' RACE reads were re-called with MiXCR into one record per CDR3 protein. The profile shows around 1.7 million distinct CDR3 sequences, roughly a third of them singletons. Overall study findings and caveats: The authors drew conclusions from cross-sectional statistical analysis rather than following the same donors. While abundant cord blood beta clonotypes carried fewer insertions, memory repertoires showed no such pattern. Invariant MAIT and iNKT cells could partly confound zero-insertion analyses. Out-of-frame alpha sequences shared between twins exhibited an excess of low generation probability.

This TCR came from a newborn girl in good health. J is TRBJ2-1 and V is TRBV7-7; D not certain. TRBJ2-7 explains the end of the DNA better; the J call may be wrong. Sequencing was performed on cord blood. The CDR3 nucleotides are TGTGCTAGCAGCTTAGTCCCTATTACGGGTAAAGGCGACAATGAGCAGTACTTC. Its translation: CASSLVPITGKGDNEQYF.